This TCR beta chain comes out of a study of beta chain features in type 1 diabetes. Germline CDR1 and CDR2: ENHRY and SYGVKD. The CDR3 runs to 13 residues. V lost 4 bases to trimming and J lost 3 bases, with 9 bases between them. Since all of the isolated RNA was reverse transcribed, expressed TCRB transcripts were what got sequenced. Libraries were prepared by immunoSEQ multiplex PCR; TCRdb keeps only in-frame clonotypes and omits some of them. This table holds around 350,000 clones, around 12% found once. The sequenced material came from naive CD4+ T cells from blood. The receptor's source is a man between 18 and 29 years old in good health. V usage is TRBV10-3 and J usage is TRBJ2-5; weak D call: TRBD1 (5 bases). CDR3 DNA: TGTGCCATCAGTGCGGTCAGGGAAGAGACCCAGTACTTC. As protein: CAISAVREETQYF.